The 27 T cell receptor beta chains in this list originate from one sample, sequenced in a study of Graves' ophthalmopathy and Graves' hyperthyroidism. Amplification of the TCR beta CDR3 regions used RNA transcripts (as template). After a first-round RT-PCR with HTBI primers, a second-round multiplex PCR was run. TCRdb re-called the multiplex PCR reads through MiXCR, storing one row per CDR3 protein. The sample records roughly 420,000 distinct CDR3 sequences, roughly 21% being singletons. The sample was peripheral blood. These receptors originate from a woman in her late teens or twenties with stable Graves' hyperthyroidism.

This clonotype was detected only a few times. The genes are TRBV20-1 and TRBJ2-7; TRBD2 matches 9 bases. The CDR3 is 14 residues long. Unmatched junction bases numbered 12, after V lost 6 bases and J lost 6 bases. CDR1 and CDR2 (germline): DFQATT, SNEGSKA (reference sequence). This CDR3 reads CSASTWREGLEQYF. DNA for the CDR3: TGCAGTGCCTCCACTTGGCGGGAGGGCCTCGAGCAGTACTTC.

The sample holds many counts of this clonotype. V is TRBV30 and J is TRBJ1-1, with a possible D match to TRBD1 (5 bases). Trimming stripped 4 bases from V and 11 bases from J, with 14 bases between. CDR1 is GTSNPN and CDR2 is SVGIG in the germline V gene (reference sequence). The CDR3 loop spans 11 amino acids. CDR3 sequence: CAWKGREVAFF. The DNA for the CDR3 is TGTGCCTGGAAGGGGCGGGAGGTGGCTTTCTTT.

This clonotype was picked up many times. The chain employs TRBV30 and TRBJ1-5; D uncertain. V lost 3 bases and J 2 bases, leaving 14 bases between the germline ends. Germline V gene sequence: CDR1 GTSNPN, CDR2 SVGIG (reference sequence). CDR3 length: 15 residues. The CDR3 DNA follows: TGTGCCTGGAGCCTTCGTGGAATCCGCAATCAGCCCCAGCATTTT. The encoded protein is CAWSLRGIRNQPQHF.

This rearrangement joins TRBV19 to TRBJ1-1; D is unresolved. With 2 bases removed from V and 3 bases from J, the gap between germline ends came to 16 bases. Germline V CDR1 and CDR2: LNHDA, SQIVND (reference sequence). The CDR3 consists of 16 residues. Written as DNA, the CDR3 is TGTGCCAGTAGTATACCTCCATTCGGGTTTGACACTGAAGCTTTCTTT. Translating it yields CASSIPPFGFDTEAFF.

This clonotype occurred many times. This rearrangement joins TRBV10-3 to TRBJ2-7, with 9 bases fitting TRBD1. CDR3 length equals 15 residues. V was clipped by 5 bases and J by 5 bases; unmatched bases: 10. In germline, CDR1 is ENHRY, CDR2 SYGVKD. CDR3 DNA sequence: TGTGCCATCAGTCCCCGACAGGGGGTATTTCACGAGCAGTACTTC. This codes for CAISPRQGVFHEQYF.

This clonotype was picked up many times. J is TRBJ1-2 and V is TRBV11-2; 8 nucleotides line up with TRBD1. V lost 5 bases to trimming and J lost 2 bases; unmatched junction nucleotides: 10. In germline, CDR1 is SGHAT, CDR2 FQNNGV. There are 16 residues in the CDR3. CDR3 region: CASSGTGRVLNYGYTF. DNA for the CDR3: TGTGCCAGCAGCGGGACAGGTCGCGTCCTAAACTATGGCTACACCTTC.

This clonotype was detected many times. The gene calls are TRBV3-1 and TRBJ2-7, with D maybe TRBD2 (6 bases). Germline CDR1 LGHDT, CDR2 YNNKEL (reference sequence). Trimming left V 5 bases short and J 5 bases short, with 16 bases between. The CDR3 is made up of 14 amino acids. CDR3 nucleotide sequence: TGTGCCAGCAGCGAACCCGGGGGAGGCCACGAGCAGTACTTC. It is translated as CASSEPGGGHEQYF.

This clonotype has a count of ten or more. The CDR3 here is CASAVREGSYEQYF. CDR3 DNA sequence: TGCGCCAGCGCCGTCAGGGAGGGGTCCTACGAGCAGTACTTC. V is TRBV10-1 and J is TRBJ2-7; 7 nucleotides align to TRBD2. J gave up 1 base and V 8 bases, and 8 bases lay outside the gene matches. This CDR3 has 14 residues. The germline gives CDR1 WNHNN, CDR2 SYGVQD (reference sequence).

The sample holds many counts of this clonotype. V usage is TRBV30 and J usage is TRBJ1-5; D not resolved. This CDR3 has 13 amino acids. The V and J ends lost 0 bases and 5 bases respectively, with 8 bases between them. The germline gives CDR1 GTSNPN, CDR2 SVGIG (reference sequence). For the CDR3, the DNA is TGTGCCTGGAGTGTACATATGGATCAGCCCCAGCATTTT. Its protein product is CAWSVHMDQPQHF. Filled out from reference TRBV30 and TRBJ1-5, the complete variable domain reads SQTIHQWPATLVQPVGSPLSLECTVEGTSNPNLYWYRQAAGRGLQLLFYSVGIGQISSEVPQNLSASRPQDRQFILSSKKLLLSDSGFYLCAWSVHMDQPQHFGDGTRLSIL.

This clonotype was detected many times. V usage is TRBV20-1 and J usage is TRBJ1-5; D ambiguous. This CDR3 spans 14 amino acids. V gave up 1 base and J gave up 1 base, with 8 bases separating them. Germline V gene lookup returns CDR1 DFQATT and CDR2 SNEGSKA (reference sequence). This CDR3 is CSARARQSNQPQHF. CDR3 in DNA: TGCAGTGCTAGAGCCCGCCAGAGCAATCAGCCCCAGCATTTT.

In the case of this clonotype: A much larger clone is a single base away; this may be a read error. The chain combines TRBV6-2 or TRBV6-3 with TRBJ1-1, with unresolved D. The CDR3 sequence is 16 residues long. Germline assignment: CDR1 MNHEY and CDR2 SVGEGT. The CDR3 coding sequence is TGTGCCAGCAGTTACTCGATTGGAGGCCCGAACTCTGAAGCTTTCTTT. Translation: CASSYSIGGPNSEAFF.

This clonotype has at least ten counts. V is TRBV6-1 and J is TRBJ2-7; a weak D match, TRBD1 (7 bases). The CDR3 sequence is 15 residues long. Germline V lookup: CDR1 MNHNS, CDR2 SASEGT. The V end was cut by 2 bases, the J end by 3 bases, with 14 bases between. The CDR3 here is CASSEQGQGGYEQYF. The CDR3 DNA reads TGTGCCAGCAGTGAACAAGGGCAGGGGGGCTACGAGCAGTACTTC.

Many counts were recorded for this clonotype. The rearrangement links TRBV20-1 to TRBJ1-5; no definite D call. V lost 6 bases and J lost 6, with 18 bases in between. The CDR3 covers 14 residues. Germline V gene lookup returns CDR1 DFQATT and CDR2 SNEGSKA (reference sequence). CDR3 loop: CSAVGRRGVQPQHF. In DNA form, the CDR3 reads TGCAGTGCGGTCGGACGGCGGGGAGTTCAGCCCCAGCATTTT.

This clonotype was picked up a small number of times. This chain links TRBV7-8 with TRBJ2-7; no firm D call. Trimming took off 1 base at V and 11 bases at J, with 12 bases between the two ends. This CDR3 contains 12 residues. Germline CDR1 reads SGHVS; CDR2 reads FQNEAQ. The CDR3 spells CASSLEGQWKYF. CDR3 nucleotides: TGTGCCAGCAGCTTAGAGGGCCAATGGAAGTACTTC. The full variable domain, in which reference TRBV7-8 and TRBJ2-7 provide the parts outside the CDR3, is GAGVSQSPRYKVAKRGQDVALRCDPISGHVSLFWYQQALGQGPEFLTYFQNEAQLDKSGLPSDRFFAERPEGSVSTLKIQRTQQEDSAVYLCASSLEGQWKYFGPGTRLTVT.

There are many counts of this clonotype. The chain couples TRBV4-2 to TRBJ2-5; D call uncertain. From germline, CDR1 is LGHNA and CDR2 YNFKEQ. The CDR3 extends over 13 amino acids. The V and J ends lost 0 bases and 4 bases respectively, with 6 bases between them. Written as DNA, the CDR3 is TGTGCCAGCAGCCAAGATTCGGGAGAGACCCAGTACTTC. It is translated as CASSQDSGETQYF.

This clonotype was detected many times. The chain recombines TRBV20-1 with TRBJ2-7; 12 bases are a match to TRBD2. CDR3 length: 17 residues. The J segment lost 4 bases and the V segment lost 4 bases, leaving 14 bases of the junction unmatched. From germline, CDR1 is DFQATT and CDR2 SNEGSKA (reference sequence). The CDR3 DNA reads TGCAGTGCTATCCCATTACGACTAGCGGGAGTGTGGTACGAGCAGTACTTC. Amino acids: CSAIPLRLAGVWYEQYF.

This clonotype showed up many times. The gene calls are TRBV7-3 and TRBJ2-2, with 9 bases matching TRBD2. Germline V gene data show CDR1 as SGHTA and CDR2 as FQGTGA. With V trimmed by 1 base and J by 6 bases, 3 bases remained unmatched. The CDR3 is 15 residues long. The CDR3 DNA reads TGTGCCAGCAGCTTAAGTAGCGGGAGAGCCGGGGAGCTGTTTTTT. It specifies CASSLSSGRAGELFF.

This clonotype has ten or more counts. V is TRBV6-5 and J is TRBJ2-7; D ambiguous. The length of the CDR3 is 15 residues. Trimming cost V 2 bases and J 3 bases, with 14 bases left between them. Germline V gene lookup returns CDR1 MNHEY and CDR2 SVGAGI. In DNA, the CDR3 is TGTGCCAGCAGTTACACTCTAGGCACTCACTACGAGCAGTACTTC. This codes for CASSYTLGTHYEQYF.

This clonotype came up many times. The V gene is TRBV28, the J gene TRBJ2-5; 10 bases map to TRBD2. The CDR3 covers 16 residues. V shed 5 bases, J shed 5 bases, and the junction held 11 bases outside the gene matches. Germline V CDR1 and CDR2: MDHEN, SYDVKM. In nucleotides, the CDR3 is TGTGCCAGCAGTCCCGGACTAGCGGACCCTGGGGAGACCCAGTACTTC. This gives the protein CASSPGLADPGETQYF.

This chain's CDR3 is CASSLARTGGHEQYF. In DNA form, the CDR3 reads TGTGCCAGCAGCTTAGCCCGGACAGGGGGCCACGAGCAGTACTTC. The V and J genes are TRBV7-9 and TRBJ2-7; TRBD1 agrees at 11 bases. V shed 0 bases and J 5 bases; nucleotides not matched to a gene: 3. The V gene's germline CDR1 is SEHNR and CDR2 FQNEAQ (reference sequence). There are 15 residues in the CDR3.

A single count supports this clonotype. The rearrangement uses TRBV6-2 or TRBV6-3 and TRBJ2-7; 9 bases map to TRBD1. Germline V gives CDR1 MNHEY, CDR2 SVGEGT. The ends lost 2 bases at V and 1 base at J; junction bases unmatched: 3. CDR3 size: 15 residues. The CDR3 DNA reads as TGTGCCAGCAGTTACACGACAGGGGGATCCTACGAGCAGTACTTC. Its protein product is CASSYTTGGSYEQYF.

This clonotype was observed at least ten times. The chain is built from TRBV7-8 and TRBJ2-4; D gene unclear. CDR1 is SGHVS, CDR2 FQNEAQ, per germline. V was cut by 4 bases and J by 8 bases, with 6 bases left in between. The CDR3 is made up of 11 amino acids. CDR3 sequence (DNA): TGTGCCAGCAGCTCCCTGGACATTCAGTACTTC. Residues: CASSSLDIQYF.

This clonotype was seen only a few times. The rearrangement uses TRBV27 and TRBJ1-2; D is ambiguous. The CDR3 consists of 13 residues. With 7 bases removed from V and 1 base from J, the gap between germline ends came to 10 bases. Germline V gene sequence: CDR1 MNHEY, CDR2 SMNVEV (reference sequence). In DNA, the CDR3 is TGTGCCAGCAAGCCCGGGATTAACTATGGCTACACCTTC. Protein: CASKPGINYGYTF.

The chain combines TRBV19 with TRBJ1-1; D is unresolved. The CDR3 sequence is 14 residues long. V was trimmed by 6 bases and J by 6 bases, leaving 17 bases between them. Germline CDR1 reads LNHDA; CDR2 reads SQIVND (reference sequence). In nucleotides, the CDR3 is TGTGCCAGTAGCTCCCCGGGAGCCTGGGCTGAAGCTTTCTTT. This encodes CASSSPGAWAEAFF.

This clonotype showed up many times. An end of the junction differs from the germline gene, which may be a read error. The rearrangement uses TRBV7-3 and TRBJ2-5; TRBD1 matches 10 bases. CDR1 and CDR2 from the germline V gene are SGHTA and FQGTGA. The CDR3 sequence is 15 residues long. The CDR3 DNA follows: TGTGCCAGCAGCATAACCGGGACAGGGGAAGAGACCCAGTACTTC. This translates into CASSITGTGEETQYF. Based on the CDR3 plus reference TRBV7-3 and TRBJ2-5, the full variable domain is GAGVSQTPSNKVTEKGKYVELRCDPISGHTALYWYRQSLGQGPEFLIYFQGTGAADDSGLPNDRFFAVRPEGSVSTLKIQRTERGDSAVYLCASSITGTGEETQYFGPGTRLLVL.

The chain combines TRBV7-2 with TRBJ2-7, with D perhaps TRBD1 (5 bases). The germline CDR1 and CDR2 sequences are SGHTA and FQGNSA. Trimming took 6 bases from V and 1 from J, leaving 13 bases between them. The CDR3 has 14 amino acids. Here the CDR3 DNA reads TGTGCCAGCAGTCGCTCAGGGTTTTCCTACGAGCAGTACTTC. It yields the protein CASSRSGFSYEQYF.

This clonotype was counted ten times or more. The CDR3 nucleotides are TGTGCCAGCAGTCGGGGGGGACCCCCCGATGGCTACACCTTC. It yields the protein CASSRGGPPDGYTF. V gene TRBV6-1 combines with J gene TRBJ1-2; D might be TRBD1 (5 bases). This CDR3 region has 14 residues. Trimming pared 5 bases from V and 6 bases from J, leaving 16 bases between. Germline V gene lookup returns CDR1 MNHNS and CDR2 SASEGT.